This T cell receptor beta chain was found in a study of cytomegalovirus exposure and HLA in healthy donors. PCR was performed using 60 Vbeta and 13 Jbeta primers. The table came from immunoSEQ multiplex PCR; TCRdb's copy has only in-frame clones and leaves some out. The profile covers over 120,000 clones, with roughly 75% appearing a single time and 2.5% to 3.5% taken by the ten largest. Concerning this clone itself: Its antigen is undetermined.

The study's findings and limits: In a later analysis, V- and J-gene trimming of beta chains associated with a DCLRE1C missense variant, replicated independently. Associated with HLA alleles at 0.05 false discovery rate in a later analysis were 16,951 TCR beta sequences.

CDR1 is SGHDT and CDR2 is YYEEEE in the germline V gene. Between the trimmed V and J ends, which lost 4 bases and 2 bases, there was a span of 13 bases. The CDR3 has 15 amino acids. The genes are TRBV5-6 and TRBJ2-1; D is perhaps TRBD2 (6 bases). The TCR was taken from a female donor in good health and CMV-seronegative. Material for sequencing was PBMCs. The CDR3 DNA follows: TGTGCCAGCAGCCGAACGCGGGAAACCTACAATGAGCAGTTCTTC. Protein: CASSRTRETYNEQFF.